This TCR beta chain is drawn from a study of OX40 agonist ivuxolimab in advanced cancers. This CDR3 comprises 16 residues. V shed 5 bases and J 9 bases; nucleotides not matched to a gene: 13. Per the germline V gene, CDR1 is SGHNT and CDR2 is YYREEE (reference sequence). The data were produced by immunoSEQ multiplex PCR, yet TCRdb's version contains in-frame clones alone and is incomplete. The repertoire consists of 69,000 or so clones, with over 75% occurring once and the leading ten covering about 0.57%. Sequencing used CD4+ or CD8+ T cells sorted from blood, obtained in a trial of the OX40 agonist ivuxolimab. This TCR was recovered from an adult with an advanced solid tumor such as melanoma, head and neck, liver or kidney cancer. The chain combines TRBV5-4 with TRBJ2-1, with 11 nucleotides matching TRBD2. The CDR3 is CASRVGLAGGFSEQFF. The CDR3 region has the DNA TGTGCCAGCAGGGTCGGGCTAGCGGGGGGTTTCAGTGAGCAGTTCTTC.